Presented here are 31 T cell receptor beta chains from one specimen sequenced in a study of cytomegalovirus exposure and HLA in healthy donors. PCR involved 60 Vbeta and 13 Jbeta primers. Sequenced by immunoSEQ multiplex PCR; TCRdb stores in-frame clones only, minus some. Here the sample spans 110,000 or so clones, around 75% being singletons. The sequencing sample was made of PBMCs. These receptors were collected from a man in his forties or fifties in good health and CMV-seronegative.

The V call is TRBV7-2, the J call TRBJ1-2; possibly TRBD1 for D (6 bases). The CDR3 is made up of 14 amino acids. Between the trimmed V and J ends, which lost 2 bases and 4 bases, there was a span of 11 bases. Germline CDR1 reads SGHTA; CDR2 reads FQGNSA. The CDR3 DNA reads TGTGCCAGCAGCTTATGGGGGCGTAGCTATGGCTACACCTTC. Translating it yields CASSLWGRSYGYTF.

This chain uses TRBV27 with TRBJ1-5, with TRBD1 as a possible D gene (5 bases). V lost 3 bases and J 4 bases, leaving 7 bases between the germline ends. This CDR3 spans 13 amino acids. Germline CDR1 MNHEY, CDR2 SMNVEV (reference sequence). The CDR3 reads CASSLGPNQPQHF. As DNA, the CDR3 is TGTGCCAGCAGTTTGGGGCCAAATCAGCCCCAGCATTTT.

The chain employs TRBV6-5 and TRBJ2-7, with D hard to call. Per germline, CDR1 MNHEY and CDR2 SVGAGI. This CDR3 has 14 amino acids. Trimming stripped 0 bases from V and 5 bases from J, with 11 bases between. The CDR3 reads CASSYSAGSHEQYF. The CDR3 coding sequence is TGTGCCAGCAGTTACTCGGCAGGATCCCACGAGCAGTACTTC.

CDR3 residues: CASSLETGGVDYGYTF. The CDR3 bases are TGTGCCAGCAGCTTAGAAACAGGGGGCGTTGACTATGGCTACACCTTC. The chain carries TRBV7-9 and TRBJ1-2, with TRBD1 matching 9 bases. Germline values: CDR1 SEHNR, CDR2 FQNEAQ (reference sequence). The CDR3 loop spans 16 amino acids. The trim removed 1 base at V and 3 bases at J, leaving 6 bases unmatched.

V usage is TRBV5-4 and J usage is TRBJ2-5, with D possibly being TRBD2 (5 bases). The V gene lost 6 bases and the J gene lost 5 bases, with 14 bases spanning the gap. Germline V gene sequence: CDR1 SGHNT, CDR2 YYREEE (reference sequence). The CDR3 has 13 residues. CDR3 region: CASTAGNMETQYF. The CDR3 DNA follows: TGTGCCAGCACTGCGGGTAATATGGAGACCCAGTACTTC.

This clone was seen a handful of times. This chain joins TRBV7-2 and TRBJ1-5, with D tentatively TRBD1 (6 bases). From germline, CDR1 is SGHTA and CDR2 FQGNSA. The CDR3 contains 15 residues. Trimming pared 1 base from V and 6 bases from J, leaving 13 bases between. The CDR3 here is CASSLGRGGSQPQHF. CDR3 in DNA: TGTGCCAGCAGCTTAGGGAGGGGGGGCAGTCAGCCCCAGCATTTT. The full variable domain, its missing parts supplied by reference TRBV7-2 and TRBJ1-5, is GAGVSQSPSNKVTEKGKDVELRCDPISGHTALYWYRQSLGQGLEFLIYFQGNSAPDKSGLPSDRFSAERTGGSVSTLTIQRTQQEDSAVYLCASSLGRGGSQPQHFGDGTRLSIL.

The rearrangement uses TRBV7-8 and TRBJ2-5, with D possibly TRBD2 on 5 matching bases. This CDR3 has 14 amino acids. Trimming stripped 1 base from V and 2 bases from J, with 8 bases between. Per germline, CDR1 SGHVS and CDR2 FQNEAQ. The chain's CDR3 is CASSLVEGQETQYF. CDR3 in DNA: TGTGCCAGCAGCTTAGTCGAGGGACAAGAGACCCAGTACTTC.

The J gene is TRBJ2-7, the V gene TRBV5-4, with 10 bases matching TRBD2. Germline assignment: CDR1 SGHNT and CDR2 YYREEE (reference sequence). Unmatched junction bases numbered 6, after V lost 4 bases and J lost 11 bases. CDR3 length equals 12 residues. CDR3 coding DNA: TGTGCCAGCAGCCCGGGTGGGACTAGCGAGTACTTC. Its protein product is CASSPGGTSEYF.

The chain uses TRBV27 and TRBJ2-2, with 7 bases fitting TRBD1. Germline V CDR1 and CDR2: MNHEY, SMNVEV (reference sequence). After removal of 5 bases from V and 4 bases from J, the junction contained 7 bases not matched to a gene. The CDR3 runs 15 residues. CDR3 DNA sequence: TGTGCCAGCAGTCCCGGGACAGCGATCACCGGGGAGCTGTTTTTT. Amino acid sequence: CASSPGTAITGELFF.

As DNA, the CDR3 is TGTGCCAGCAGCTTAGCCCCACAGGGGGCCTACGAGCAGTACTTC. This sequence encodes CASSLAPQGAYEQYF. The chain has TRBV7-2 and TRBJ2-7; 8 bases match TRBD1. The trim removed 0 bases at V and 2 bases at J, leaving 3 bases unmatched. The CDR3 is made up of 15 amino acids. In germline, CDR1 is SGHTA, CDR2 FQGNSA.

This clone has a handful of counts. This may come from a read error, since a much larger clone is one base off. Other DNA sequences in the same sample also yield this CDR3. V is TRBV29-1 and J is TRBJ1-5, with D hard to call. CDR3 size: 15 residues. The germline V gene encodes CDR1 SQVTM and CDR2 ANQGSEA. As DNA, the CDR3 is TGCAGCGTTTTACCGACTGGAGCGAGCAATCAGCCCCAGCACTTT. Translation: CSVLPTGASNQPQHF.

The rearrangement uses TRBV28 and TRBJ1-6; TRBD1 might be the D (6 bases). Between the trimmed V and J ends, which lost 6 bases and 10 bases, there was a span of 16 bases. CDR3 length: 14 amino acids. Germline V gene lookup returns CDR1 MDHEN and CDR2 SYDVKM. CDR3 DNA sequence: TGTGCCAGCAGCCGTACACAGGGTAACTCACCCCTCCACTTT. Amino acid sequence: CASSRTQGNSPLHF.

CDR3 in DNA: TGTGCCATCAGTGAAACTGGAGCAGGGGCCTACGAGCAGTACTTC. This translates into CAISETGAGAYEQYF. The chain couples TRBV10-3 to TRBJ2-7; a possible D gene is TRBD1 (6 bases). The CDR3 totals 15 residues. V lost 3 bases and J lost 2, with 14 bases in between. Per the germline V gene, CDR1 is ENHRY and CDR2 is SYGVKD.

This clone was seen only once. The chain links TRBV4-1 to TRBJ2-7; D uncertain. The CDR3 is made up of 11 amino acids. Germline CDR1 is MGHRA and CDR2 is YSYEKL. The V end was cut by 3 bases, the J end by 6 bases, with 6 bases between. DNA for the CDR3: TGCGCCAGCAGCCAGGGCTCCGAGCAGTACTTC. This sequence encodes CASSQGSEQYF.

This rearrangement joins TRBV7-2 to TRBJ1-3; D gene unclear. Germline V gene sequence: CDR1 SGHTA, CDR2 FQGNSA. With 1 base removed from V and 0 bases from J, the gap between germline ends came to 4 bases. The CDR3 has 14 residues. The CDR3 nucleotides are TGTGCCAGCAGCTTAGACTTCTCTGGAAACACCATATATTTT. This encodes CASSLDFSGNTIYF.

The V call is TRBV5-1, the J call TRBJ2-1; D is undetermined. The CDR3 consists of 15 residues. The V and J ends lost 4 bases and 1 base respectively, with 12 bases between them. Per the germline V gene, CDR1 is SGHRS and CDR2 is YFSETQ. The CDR3 DNA reads TGCGCCAGCAGCCTTGTGGCGGATTCCTACAATGAGCAGTTCTTC. Its protein is CASSLVADSYNEQFF.

The DNA of the CDR3 is TGTGCCATCAGTGAGTCGTTGGCGGGAGAGAACTCCTACGAGCAGTACTTC. Its translation: CAISESLAGENSYEQYF. The gene calls are TRBV10-3 and TRBJ2-7; 7 positions agree with TRBD2. CDR3 length: 17 amino acids. V shed 0 bases and J 0 bases; nucleotides not matched to a gene: 8. CDR1 and CDR2 (germline): ENHRY, SYGVKD.

The chain joins TRBV7-8 to TRBJ1-4; D gene uncertain. V lost 5 bases, J lost 8 bases, and 9 bases lay in between. The CDR3 sequence is 12 residues long. Germline V CDR1 and CDR2: SGHVS, FQNEAQ. CDR3 loop: CASSRSGEKLFF. The CDR3 DNA reads as TGTGCCAGCAGCCGATCGGGGGAAAAACTGTTTTTT.

The CDR3 region has the DNA TGTGCCAGCAGCCCGCGAGGGGGCACTGAAGCTTTCTTT. Protein sequence: CASSPRGGTEAFF. The chain couples TRBV7-9 to TRBJ1-1; D may be TRBD1 (6 bases). Germline V gives CDR1 SEHNR, CDR2 FQNEAQ (reference sequence). The CDR3 totals 13 residues. Trimming stripped 5 bases from V and 4 bases from J, with 11 bases between.

The CDR3 loop is CASSLVQADTQYF. The CDR3 nucleotides read TGTGCCAGCAGCTTGGTCCAGGCAGATACGCAGTATTTT. V usage is TRBV5-6 and J usage is TRBJ2-3; D ambiguous. The V and J ends lost 0 bases and 4 bases respectively, with 6 bases between them. This CDR3 region has 13 residues. Germline V gene data show CDR1 as SGHDT and CDR2 as YYEEEE.

The chain is built from TRBV6-1 and TRBJ2-7; no reliable D call. V was cut by 5 bases and J by 2 bases, with 16 bases left in between. The CDR3 totals 15 residues. CDR1 MNHNS and CDR2 SASEGT come from the germline V gene. CDR3 bases: TGTGCCAGCAGTTGGAATGCCAGGTCCCCCTACGAGCAGTACTTC. Translation: CASSWNARSPYEQYF.

The CDR3 spells CASSISSGEQYF. The CDR3 DNA reads TGTGCCAGTAGTATATCATCGGGGGAGCAGTACTTC. The chain couples TRBV19 to TRBJ2-7; D possibly corresponds to TRBD2 (5 bases). V was clipped by 2 bases and J by 7 bases, with 9 bases between them. This CDR3 has 12 residues. Germline assignment: CDR1 LNHDA and CDR2 SQIVND (reference sequence). The full variable domain, with the rest looked up from reference TRBV19 and TRBJ2-7, is DGGITQSPKYLFRKEGQNVTLSCEQNLNHDAMYWYRQDPGQGLRLIYYSQIVNDFQKGDIAEGYSVSREKKESFPLTVTSAQKNPTAFYLCASSISSGEQYFGPGTRLTVT.

This clone appeared a few times. The chain combines TRBV5-1 with TRBJ2-2; D possibly corresponds to TRBD1 (6 bases). The V end was cut by 0 bases, the J end by 2 bases, with 11 bases between. Germline CDR1 is SGHRS and CDR2 is YFSETQ. There are 16 residues in the CDR3. Written as DNA, the CDR3 is TGCGCCAGCAGCTTGGCCAGGGGCATTAACACCGGGGAGCTGTTTTTT. Residues: CASSLARGINTGELFF.

This chain joins TRBV6-4 and TRBJ1-1; a possible D gene is TRBD1 (5 bases). The germline gives CDR1 MRHNA, CDR2 SNTAGT. V was trimmed by 6 bases and J by 3 bases, leaving 14 bases between them. This CDR3 has 14 residues. The CDR3 nucleotides are TGTGCCAGCAGGGAGGGGCAGGGTCACACTGAAGCTTTCTTT. It codes for CASREGQGHTEAFF.

Note on this clone: The germline gene is not matched at one end of the junction; a read error may be the cause. The chain couples TRBV19 to TRBJ2-1; TRBD2 matches 9 bases. This CDR3 is built from 16 residues. The germline CDR1 and CDR2 sequences are LNHDA and SQIVND (reference sequence). The CDR3: CASSILAGASHNEQFF. The DNA for the CDR3 is TGTGCCAGTAGTATTTTAGCGGGGGCCTCCCACAATGAGCAGTTCTTC.

This clone was found a few times. The chain is built from TRBV11-2 and TRBJ1-5, with TRBD1 identical over 7 bases. This CDR3 has 14 residues. In germline, CDR1 is SGHAT, CDR2 FQNNGV. The V gene end was trimmed by 5 bases and the J gene end by 2 bases; junction bases not matched to a gene: 3. DNA for the CDR3: TGTGCCAGCAGCCCAACAGGGGGCAATCAGCCCCAGCATTTT. Residues: CASSPTGGNQPQHF.

The gene calls are TRBV5-1 and TRBJ2-1, with TRBD2 matching over 8 bases. CDR3 length: 18 amino acids. V shed 0 bases and J 2 bases; nucleotides not matched to a gene: 10. Germline CDR1 is SGHRS and CDR2 is YFSETQ. In nucleotides, the CDR3 is TGCGCCAGCAGCTTGGCCGTGACCGGGACTAGGGCCTACAATGAGCAGTTCTTC. It is translated as CASSLAVTGTRAYNEQFF.

This chain connects TRBV4-3 to TRBJ2-7; D not resolved. Trimming pared 0 bases from V and 3 bases from J, leaving 6 bases between. This CDR3 has 13 amino acids. The germline V gene has CDR1 LGHNA and CDR2 YSLEER. The CDR3 spells CASSQDLLYEQYF. CDR3 DNA sequence: TGCGCCAGCAGCCAAGATCTACTCTACGAGCAGTACTTC.

The CDR3: CASRLISTDTQYF. In DNA form, the CDR3 reads TGTGCCAGCAGACTAATAAGCACAGATACGCAGTATTTT. The chain joins TRBV27 to TRBJ2-3, with D unclear. The V end was cut by 6 bases, the J end by 0 bases, with 7 bases between. Germline V CDR1 and CDR2: MNHEY, SMNVEV (reference sequence). The CDR3 has 13 residues.

This clone came up once. The junction does not match germline at one end; this may be a read error. The V and J genes are TRBV2 and TRBJ1-4; 9 bases map to TRBD1. CDR1 SNHLY and CDR2 FYNNEI come from the germline V gene. The CDR3 loop spans 13 amino acids. This chain's CDR3 is CASSDQGDREVCF. CDR3 DNA: TGTGCCAGCAGCGACCAAGGGGACAGGGAGGTGTGTTTT.

The chain is built from TRBV5-1 and TRBJ2-1; possible D gene TRBD2, 6 bases. The germline gives CDR1 SGHRS, CDR2 YFSETQ. V lost 1 base to trimming and J lost 8 bases, with 19 bases between them. The CDR3 is 16 residues long. The chain's CDR3 is CASSLSGGIGLYEQFF. The CDR3 region has the DNA TGCGCCAGCAGCTTGTCCGGCGGGATAGGCTTGTATGAGCAGTTCTTC.